This passage covers 4 T cell receptor beta chains from one sample sequenced in a study of blood T cell repertoires in COVID-19. The assay was immunoSEQ multiplex PCR, and TCRdb's table has in-frame clones only and misses some. The sample gives nearly 250,000 clones, about 80% of which show up once; over 1.5% is in the top ten. The sequencing input was peripheral blood. The receptors derive from an elderly woman with acute or convalescent COVID-19.

The chain employs TRBV7-9 and TRBJ2-7, with no clear D. Germline CDR1 SEHNR, CDR2 FQNEAQ (reference sequence). V was shortened by 1 base and J by 0 bases, with 10 bases between the two germline ends. CDR3 size: 15 residues. The CDR3 DNA follows: TGTGCCAGCAGCTTAGTTCCTACGAACTCCTACGAGCAGTACTTC. Amino acids: CASSLVPTNSYEQYF.

On this clone itself: One end of the junction fails to match germline, which may point to a read error. The chain combines TRBV18 with TRBJ1-1; the D gene is possibly TRBD1 (5 bases). Germline-derived CDR1 and CDR2 are KGHSH and LQKENI. CDR3 size: 13 residues. CDR3 region: CASSSSGNSEAFF. The CDR3 bases are TGTGCCAGCTCCTCGTCAGGGAACTCTGAAGCTTTCTTT.

This clone was recorded many times. The genes are TRBV5-1 and TRBJ2-5; possibly TRBD1 for D (5 bases). V was clipped by 2 bases and J by 7 bases, with 15 bases between them. Germline loops: CDR1 SGHRS, CDR2 YFSETQ. This CDR3 region has 14 residues. CDR3 nucleotides: TGCGCCAGCAGCTTCGACTGGCAGGGATCGACCCAGTACTTC. It specifies CASSFDWQGSTQYF. Together with reference TRBV5-1 and TRBJ2-5, the CDR3 gives the full variable domain: KAGVTQTPRYLIKTRGQQVTLSCSPISGHRSVSWYQQTPGQGLQFLFEYFSETQRNKGNFPGRFSGRQFSNSRSEMNVSTLELGDSALYLCASSFDWQGSTQYFGPGTRLLVL.

This CDR3 reads CASSVGGSGRGTERGTQYF. The CDR3 nucleotides are TGTGCCAGCAGTGTCGGCGGGAGCGGGAGGGGGACAGAGCGCGGGACCCAGTACTTC. The rearrangement uses TRBV9 and TRBJ2-5; the match to TRBD2 covers 10 bases. The CDR3 is made up of 19 amino acids. V lost 5 bases to trimming and J lost 7 bases; unmatched junction nucleotides: 23. CDR1 is SGDLS, CDR2 YYNGEE, per germline. Drawing the rest from reference TRBV9 and TRBJ2-5, the complete variable domain is DSGVTQTPKHLITATGQRVTLRCSPRSGDLSVYWYQQSLDQGLQFLIQYYNGEERAKGNILERFSAQQFPDLHSELNLSSLELGDSALYFCASSVGGSGRGTERGTQYFGPGTRLLVL.